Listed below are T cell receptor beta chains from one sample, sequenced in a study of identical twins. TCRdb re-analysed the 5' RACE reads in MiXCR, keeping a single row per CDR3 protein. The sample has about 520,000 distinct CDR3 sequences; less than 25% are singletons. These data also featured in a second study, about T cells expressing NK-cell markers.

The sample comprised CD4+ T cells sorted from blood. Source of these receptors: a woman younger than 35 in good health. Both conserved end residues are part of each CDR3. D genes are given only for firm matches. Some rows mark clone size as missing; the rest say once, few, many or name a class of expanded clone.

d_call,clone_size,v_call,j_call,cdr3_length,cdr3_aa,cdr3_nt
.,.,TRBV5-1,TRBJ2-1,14,CASSTTRANNEQFF,TGCGCCAGCAGCACAACCAGGGCAAACAATGAGCAGTTCTTC
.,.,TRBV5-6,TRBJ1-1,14,CASSRHEAGTEAFF,TGTGCCAGCAGCCGGCACGAGGCGGGCACTGAAGCTTTCTTT
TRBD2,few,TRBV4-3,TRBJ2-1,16,CASSQGGGLVGNEQFF,TGCGCCAGCAGCCAAGGGGGGGGACTAGTTGGCAATGAGCAGTTCTTC
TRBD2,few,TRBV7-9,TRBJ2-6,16,CASSRSSGLGANVLTF,TGTGCCAGCAGCCGCTCATCGGGACTAGGAGCCAACGTCCTGACTTTC
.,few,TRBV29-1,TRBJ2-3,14,CSVEEGVRTDTQYF,TGCAGCGTTGAAGAAGGGGTTCGTACAGATACGCAGTATTTT
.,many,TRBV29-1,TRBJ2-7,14,CSVRTDLSSYEQYF,TGCAGCGTTAGAACCGACCTGAGCTCCTACGAGCAGTACTTC
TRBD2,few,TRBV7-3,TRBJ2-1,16,CASSPTSGGTINEQFF,TGTGCCAGCAGCCCAACTAGCGGGGGGACCATAAATGAGCAGTTCTTC
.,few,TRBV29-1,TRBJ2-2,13,CSVNTGTTGELFF,TGCAGCGTTAACACAGGAACCACCGGGGAGCTGTTTTTT
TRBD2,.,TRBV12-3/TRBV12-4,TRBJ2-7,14,CASSMGLVSHEQYF,TGTGCCAGCAGTATGGGACTAGTCTCCCACGAGCAGTACTTC
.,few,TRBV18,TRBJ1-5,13,CASSPESNQPQHF,TGTGCCAGCTCACCAGAGAGCAATCAGCCCCAGCATTTT
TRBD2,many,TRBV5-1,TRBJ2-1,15,CASMPGLAGVSEQFF,TGCGCCAGCATGCCCGGGCTAGCGGGAGTTAGTGAGCAGTTCTTC
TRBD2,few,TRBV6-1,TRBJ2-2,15,CASSEAGGITGELFF,TGTGCCAGCAGCGAAGCGGGAGGGATCACCGGGGAGCTGTTTTTT
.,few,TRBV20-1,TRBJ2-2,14,CSARQGLNTGELFF,TGCAGTGCTAGACAGGGGTTGAACACCGGGGAGCTGTTTTTT
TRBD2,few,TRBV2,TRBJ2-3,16,CASSERTSGSTDTQYF,TGTGCCAGCAGTGAACGGACTAGCGGGAGCACAGATACGCAGTATTTT
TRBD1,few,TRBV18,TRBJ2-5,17,CASSLTGTGTTQETQYF,TGTGCCAGCTCACTCACCGGGACAGGCACAACCCAAGAGACCCAGTACTTC
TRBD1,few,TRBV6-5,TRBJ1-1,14,CASSWDRGKTEAFF,TGTGCCAGCAGTTGGGACAGGGGGAAGACTGAAGCTTTCTTT
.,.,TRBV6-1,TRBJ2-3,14,CAIQRQPFGDTQYF,TGTGCCATCCAACGCCAGCCCTTCGGGGATACGCAGTATTTT
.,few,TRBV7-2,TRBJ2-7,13,CASSSGQSGEQYF,TGTGCCAGCAGCTCTGGACAATCTGGCGAGCAGTACTTC
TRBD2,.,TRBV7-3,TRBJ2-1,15,CASSLNPSGGGEQFF,TGTGCCAGCAGCTTAAACCCTAGCGGGGGAGGGGAGCAGTTCTTC
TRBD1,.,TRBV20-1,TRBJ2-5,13,CSARTGGTETQYF,TGCAGTGCTAGAACAGGGGGCACAGAGACCCAGTACTTC
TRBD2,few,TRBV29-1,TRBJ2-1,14,CSAIWTSGSFEQFF,TGCAGCGCAATATGGACTAGCGGGAGCTTTGAGCAGTTCTTC
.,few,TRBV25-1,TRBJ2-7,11,CATQLDYEQYF,TGTGCCACTCAACTGGACTACGAGCAGTACTTC
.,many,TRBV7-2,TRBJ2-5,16,CASSSTSGTQQETQYF,TGTGCCAGCAGCTCTACTTCCGGGACTCAACAAGAGACCCAGTACTTC
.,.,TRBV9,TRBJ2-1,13,CASSATSRDEQFF,TGTGCCAGCAGCGCAACTAGCAGGGATGAGCAGTTCTTC
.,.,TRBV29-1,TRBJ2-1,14,CSVETGPSYNEQFF,TGCAGCGTTGAAACGGGGCCCTCCTACAATGAGCAGTTCTTC
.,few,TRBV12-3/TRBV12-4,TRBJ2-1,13,CASCVVGALEQFF,TGTGCCAGCTGTGTCGTGGGGGCACTTGAGCAGTTCTTC
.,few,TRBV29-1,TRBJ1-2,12,CSVDGPDYGYTF,TGCAGCGTTGACGGTCCCGACTATGGCTACACCTTC
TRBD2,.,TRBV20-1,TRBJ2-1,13,CSVVRAGGYEQFF,TGCAGTGTAGTCCGGGCGGGAGGCTATGAGCAGTTCTTC
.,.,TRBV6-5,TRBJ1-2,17,CASSYSIRQFNNYGYTF,TGTGCCAGCAGTTACTCGATTCGACAGTTTAATAACTATGGCTACACCTTC
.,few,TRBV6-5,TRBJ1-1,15,CASSFWSRMNTEAFF,TGTGCCAGCAGTTTCTGGAGCCGAATGAACACTGAAGCTTTCTTT
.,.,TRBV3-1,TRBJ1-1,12,CASSRRWSEAFF,TGTGCCAGCAGCCGCCGATGGTCAGAGGCTTTCTTT
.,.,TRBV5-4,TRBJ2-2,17,CASSFLSSSEYTGELFF,TGTGCCAGCAGCTTCTTATCTTCCAGCGAGTACACCGGGGAGCTGTTTTTT
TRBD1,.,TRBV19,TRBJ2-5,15,CASSEPGQTQETQYF,TGTGCCAGTAGCGAACCGGGACAGACACAAGAGACCCAGTACTTC
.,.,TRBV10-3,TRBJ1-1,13,CAIMEGSNTEAFF,TGTGCCATCATGGAGGGATCGAACACTGAAGCTTTCTTT
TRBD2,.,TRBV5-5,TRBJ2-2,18,CASSFGTSGSSWTGELFF,TGTGCCAGCAGCTTCGGGACTAGCGGGAGCTCTTGGACCGGGGAGCTGTTTTTT
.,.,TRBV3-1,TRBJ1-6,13,CASSQVSDSPLHF,TGTGCCAGCAGCCAAGTATCAGATTCACCCCTCCACTTT
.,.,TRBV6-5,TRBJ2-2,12,CASKANTGELFF,TGTGCCAGCAAGGCCAACACCGGGGAGCTGTTTTTT
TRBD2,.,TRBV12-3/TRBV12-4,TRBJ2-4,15,CASSFDIASGRAQYF,TGTGCCAGCAGTTTTGATATCGCTAGCGGGAGGGCGCAGTACTTC
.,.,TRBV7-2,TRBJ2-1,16,CASSLAVPRGYNEQFF,TGTGCCAGCAGCTTAGCCGTTCCCCGGGGATACAATGAGCAGTTCTTC
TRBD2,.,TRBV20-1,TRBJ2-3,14,CSAKGLALWGTQYF,TGCAGTGCTAAGGGACTAGCTCTCTGGGGGACGCAGTATTTT
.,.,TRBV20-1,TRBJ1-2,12,CSAIRGGYGYTF,TGCAGTGCTATCCGAGGGGGCTATGGCTACACCTTC
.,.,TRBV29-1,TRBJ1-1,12,CSGLGGDTEAFF,TGCAGCGGTCTGGGGGGAGACACTGAAGCTTTCTTT
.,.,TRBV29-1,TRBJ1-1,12,CSVLPGSVSAFF,TGCAGCGTTCTCCCAGGGTCTGTGTCAGCTTTCTTT
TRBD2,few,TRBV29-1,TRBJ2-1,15,CSFRTSGSPYNEQFF,TGCAGCTTTCGGACTAGCGGGAGCCCCTACAATGAGCAGTTCTTC
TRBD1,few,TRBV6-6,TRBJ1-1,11,CATQGGQEAFF,TGTGCCACCCAGGGGGGGCAAGAAGCTTTCTTT
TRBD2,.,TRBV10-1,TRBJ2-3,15,CASSDSSGSRDTQYF,TGCGCCAGCAGTGACTCTAGCGGGAGCAGAGATACGCAGTATTTT
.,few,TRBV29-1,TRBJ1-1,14,CSVEAGATATEAFF,TGCAGCGTTGAAGCTGGGGCGACGGCCACTGAAGCTTTCTTT
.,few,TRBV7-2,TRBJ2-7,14,CASSQGPEAYEQYF,TGTGCCAGCAGCCAGGGTCCAGAAGCCTACGAGCAGTACTTC
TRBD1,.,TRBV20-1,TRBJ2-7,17,CSAGAQGALIDDYEQYF,TGCAGTGCTGGGGCACAGGGGGCATTAATTGACGACTACGAGCAGTACTTC
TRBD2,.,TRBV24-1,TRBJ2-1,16,CATSVGSSGSMNEQFF,TGTGCCACCAGTGTGGGTTCTAGCGGGAGTATGAATGAGCAGTTCTTC
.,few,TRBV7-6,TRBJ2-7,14,CASSLDTVSYEQYF,TGTGCCAGCAGCTTAGATACAGTGTCCTACGAGCAGTACTTC
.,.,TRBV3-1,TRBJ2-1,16,CASSPPWGGGHNEQFF,TGTGCCAGCAGCCCTCCCTGGGGTGGGGGACACAATGAGCAGTTCTTC
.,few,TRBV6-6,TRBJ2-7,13,CASSILGQGEQYF,TGTGCCAGCAGCATACTCGGGCAGGGAGAGCAGTACTTC